The 16 T cell receptor beta chains below all came from one sample that was sequenced in a study of regulatory T cells in long-lasting Graves disease. Building of the TCR beta libraries involved iRepertoire HTBI primers and Arm-PCR of CDR3 regions. TCRdb passed the multiplex PCR reads through MiXCR, listing each CDR3 protein once. The sample includes about 450,000 distinct CDR3 sequences, around 15% seen only once; the top ten take around a sixth. Time point indicated: newly diagnosed GD, antithyroid drugs for less than 3 months. Scientists built the TCR library using RNA that was extracted from PBMCs. These records were also assigned to another study, of T cells in Graves' hyperthyroidism and ophthalmopathy.

The sample consisted of peripheral blood mononuclear cells (PBMCs), taken at new diagnosis, from a patient treated with antithyroid drugs. The receptors derive from a woman aged 45-65 years with Graves disease.

This clonotype was seen only a few times. The rearrangement links TRBV6-5 to TRBJ2-1; D perhaps matches TRBD1 (6 bases). The germline V gene encodes CDR1 MNHEY and CDR2 SVGAGI. This CDR3 comprises 16 residues. V lost 2 bases and J lost 1, with 12 bases in between. The chain's CDR3 is CASSYVVRGSYNEQFF. The CDR3, as DNA: TGTGCCAGCAGTTACGTTGTCAGGGGATCCTACAATGAGCAGTTCTTC.

This clonotype was detected a few times. V usage is TRBV4-1 and J usage is TRBJ2-3; D is ambiguous. Trimming removed 4 bases at V and 2 bases at J, with 7 bases between. CDR3 size: 13 residues. CDR1 is MGHRA, CDR2 YSYEKL, per germline. The CDR3 DNA follows: TGCGCCAGCAGCCGGTATCTCACAGATACGCAGTATTTT. Its translation: CASSRYLTDTQYF.

This chain uses TRBV5-1 with TRBJ2-2; D gene ambiguous. CDR1 is SGHRS and CDR2 is YFSETQ in the germline V gene. Trimming took off 6 bases at V and 4 bases at J, with 16 bases between the two ends. This CDR3 contains 15 residues. As DNA, the CDR3 is TGCGCCAGCACCATTCGGGTTAACCCCACCGGGGAGCTGTTTTTT. As protein: CASTIRVNPTGELFF.

This clonotype was counted a few times. In DNA form, the CDR3 reads TGTGCCAGCACCATGACAGGGTTCTATGGCTACACCTTC. Protein: CASTMTGFYGYTF. The chain recombines TRBV28 with TRBJ1-2, with TRBD1 matching 7 bases. V lost 7 bases and J lost 4; bases outside the gene matches: 6. The V gene's germline CDR1 is MDHEN and CDR2 SYDVKM. This CDR3 comprises 13 residues.

This clonotype appeared many times. The CDR3 DNA reads TGTGCCAGCAGTTACCAGCCGGAGACCCAGTACTTC. The encoded protein is CASSYQPETQYF. This chain uses TRBV6-2 or TRBV6-3 with TRBJ2-5; D remains ambiguous. Trimming took 2 bases from V and 5 from J, leaving 6 bases between them. CDR3 length: 12 residues. CDR1 is MNHEY, CDR2 SVGEGT, per germline.

This clonotype appeared a few times. The chain recombines TRBV10-3 with TRBJ1-5; 7 bases fit TRBD1. Trimming cost V 7 bases and J 6 bases; bases outside gene matches: 6. Per germline, CDR1 ENHRY and CDR2 SYGVKD. The CDR3 has 13 amino acids. CDR3 bases: TGTGCCATCAAAGGACAGGTCGGTCAGCCCCAGCATTTT. It specifies CAIKGQVGQPQHF.

The rearrangement uses TRBV28 and TRBJ1-3; tentative D call: TRBD1 (5 bases). Germline CDR1 and CDR2: MDHEN and SYDVKM. The CDR3 is 16 amino acids. Trimming cost V 3 bases and J 2 bases, with 14 bases left between them. The CDR3 loop is CASSFLGAATGNTIYF. CDR3 in DNA: TGTGCCAGCAGTTTTTTAGGGGCCGCAACTGGAAACACCATATATTTT.

The CDR3: CASSQDIRQGADEQYF. The CDR3 DNA sequence: TGCGCCAGCAGCCAAGATATTCGACAGGGGGCCGACGAGCAGTACTTC. This chain uses TRBV4-1 with TRBJ2-7; TRBD1 aligns across 10 bases. The V gene's germline CDR1 is MGHRA and CDR2 YSYEKL. The CDR3 contains 16 residues. Trimming at V came to 0 bases and at J to 5 bases, leaving 7 bases not matched to a gene.

In DNA, the CDR3 is TGTGCCAGCAGCGTAGATTCAGCGGGTTATGAGCAGTTCTTC. Protein sequence: CASSVDSAGYEQFF. The chain is built from TRBV9 and TRBJ2-1; tentatively, D is TRBD2 (6 bases). The CDR3 loop spans 14 amino acids. V gave up 0 bases and J gave up 8 bases, with 12 bases separating them. Germline V gives CDR1 SGDLS, CDR2 YYNGEE.

A remark on this clonotype: Sequence at one end of the junction differs from germline and may be a read error. V is TRBV11-2 and J is TRBJ2-7; D may be TRBD1 or TRBD2 (6 bases each). Germline V gives CDR1 SGHAT, CDR2 FQNNGV. This CDR3 spans 15 amino acids. The CDR3 sequence: CASSLVAEGGAEQCF. Written as DNA, the CDR3 is TGTGCCAGCAGCTTAGTTGCGGAGGGGGGCGCCGAGCAGTGCTTC.

There are many counts of this clonotype. This chain uses TRBV29-1 with TRBJ1-1; D might be TRBD1 (6 bases). Germline CDR1 and CDR2: SQVTM and ANQGSEA. The ends were cut back, 6 bases at V and 1 base at J, with 15 bases in the middle. The CDR3 is 14 residues long. The CDR3 nucleotides read TGCAGCGTCCGTCGGACAGTCGCGAACACTGAAGCTTTCTTT. The encoded protein is CSVRRTVANTEAFF.

Concerning this clonotype itself: Being one base from a much bigger clone, this may be a read error. The chain combines TRBV7-9 with TRBJ2-5, with 8 bases matching TRBD1. Trimming cost V 5 bases and J 1 base; bases outside gene matches: 9. The CDR3 is 16 residues long. The germline V gene encodes CDR1 SEHNR and CDR2 FQNEAQ (reference sequence). CDR3 in DNA: TGTGCCAGCAGCCAGTCCGGACAGGGTGCCCAAGAGACCCAGTACTTC. This gives the protein CASSQSGQGAQETQYF.

This clonotype was detected many times. The chain combines TRBV29-1 with TRBJ2-2; TRBD2 matches 7 bases. The CDR3 length is 16 residues. Germline V gene sequence: CDR1 SQVTM, CDR2 ANQGSEA. V was pared by 4 bases and J by 0 bases, with 8 bases of the junction left unmatched. The CDR3 protein is CSVGLGGGTNTGELFF. The CDR3 bases are TGCAGCGTTGGGTTGGGGGGAGGGACGAACACCGGGGAGCTGTTTTTT.

The sample holds a few counts of this clonotype. V is TRBV12-3 or TRBV12-4 and J is TRBJ2-1; 7 bases are a match to TRBD2. Losses at the gene ends were 6 bases for V and 8 bases for J; bases not matched to a gene: 13. The CDR3 has 15 residues. The CDR3 DNA reads TGTGCCAGCAGCCACAGCGGGAAAGTAAGCTATGAGCAGTTCTTC. Translating it yields CASSHSGKVSYEQFF.

This clonotype has at least ten counts. The chain combines TRBV12-3 or TRBV12-4 with TRBJ2-7; TRBD1 matches at 11 bases. The CDR3 is 17 amino acids. The junction had 15 bases not matched to a gene; V was cut back by 8 bases and J by 3 bases. The CDR3 bases are TGTGCCAGCGGAGGGACAGGGGGATATTCTTTTGGCTACGAGCAGTACTTC. Amino acids: CASGGTGGYSFGYEQYF.

There are a few counts of this clonotype. The V call is TRBV5-1, the J call TRBJ2-3; 10 positions match TRBD2. The CDR3 totals 17 residues. Germline V gives CDR1 SGHRS, CDR2 YFSETQ. V shed 1 base and J 3 bases; nucleotides not matched to a gene: 8. The CDR3, as DNA: TGCGCCAGCAGCTTGAGGCTAGCGGGAGACAAGACAGATACGCAGTATTTT. This sequence encodes CASSLRLAGDKTDTQYF.